Included here is one T cell receptor beta chain sequence, with context. The clone's antigen remains unknown. The record has no base qualities; no much larger clone is one base away. V is trimmed back by 5 bases and J by 4 bases, and the junction contains 11 bases that no gene match accounts for. From the cysteine through the phenylalanine, the CDR3 covers 16 amino acids. The entry retains the CDR3 DNA only, 48 bases that are in frame from base 1. The germline V gene (reference sequence) sets CDR1 to SEHNR and CDR2 to FQNEAQ. This record belongs to a study of blood T cell repertoires in COVID-19 (TCRdb year 2020). For the wider study: Samples from collaborators originated in the United States, Italy and Spain and spanned both the acute and convalescent phases of COVID-19. Where HLA class I and class II types were available, the types were taken from metadata supplied by the sample provider, not from assay-based typing. Subjects who had been exposed to COVID-19, were actively infected with it, or had recovered from it provided the deeply sampled blood TCRbeta repertoires that made up the dataset. The material from the prospective study consisted of cDNA or gDNA derived from T cells, B-cell-depleted T cells, or PBMCs. The sample metadata nearly always contained a de-identified subject ID, COVID-19 status, age in years and sex. Samples were obtained from the ongoing ImmuneRACE study (first 160 participants) and from over 1,000 subjects provided by 6 global collaborators. The repertoires were made available in a free public database intended to serve as a resource for research on the immune response to SARS-CoV-2. Paper-wide results and their limitations: The quantity of clinical and demographic metadata differed by source and by participant and was supplied without curation.

The collaborating institutions used their own protocols to collect whole blood in K2EDTA tubes. For TCRbeta analysis, collaborators shipped samples as frozen whole blood, isolated PBMCs, or DNA extracted from either of those sample types. TCRbeta CDR3 regions were amplified from genomic DNA by means of the immunoSEQ Assay, a bias-controlled multiplex PCR. As for the authors' bioinformatics: The number of nucleated cells in each sample was estimated from the amplification of reference gene primers within the assay. Sequence reads were collapsed and filtered to measure the absolute abundance of every unique TCRbeta CDR3 rearrangement. For each sample, productive Simpson clonality was calculated by taking the square root of Simpson's diversity index across productive rearrangements. Imported from immuneACCESS, the table was reduced by TCRdb to in-frame sequences with V and J called. These copies leave out some clones; in studies compared against another copy, an unresolved V gene accounts for under half, and the cause of the remainder is not known. V and J calls and clone size come straight from that table; D and trimming were deduced from the DNA. The sample data list 150,000 to 200,000 clones, and 85% of these were observed just once. The leading ten clones occupy about 3.5% of the sample.

The origin of this receptor is a human donor with acute or convalescent COVID-19. The donor label of this sample is uncertain. The rearrangement joined TRBV7-9 to TRBJ1-2; 9 central nucleotides agree with TRBD1. Sequenced input: peripheral blood. For the CDR3, the sequence is CASSPTGTGITYGYTF. The DNA sequence follows: TGTGCCAGCAGCCCGACCGGGACAGGGATAACCTATGGCTACACCTTC.